Reported below is one TCR beta chain. Antigen: not known. The same CDR3 can be traced to other DNA sequences in this sample. Every isolated RNA sample was fully reverse transcribed, so sequencing captured expressed TCRB transcripts. The average read count of naive, central memory and regulatory T cell samples was around 3.8 million. The protocol was immunoSEQ multiplex PCR, while the TCRdb copy is restricted to in-frame clones and leaves out a portion. The sample records about 650,000 clones, over 10% being singletons. These data come from a study of beta chain features in type 1 diabetes. Looking at the study overall: Examined across all samples were about 110,000,000 sorted cells.

Whole-study results and caveats: Among patients, naive, central memory and Treg TCRB repertoires appeared more similar than among healthy donors. All four CD4+ subsets from Type 1 diabetes patients carried moderately but significantly shorter TCRB CDR3s.

Purity of each sorted population was above 95%. The CDR3 sequence is 15 residues long. CDR1 and CDR2 (germline): ENHRY, SYGVKD. The ends lost 3 bases at V and 1 base at J; junction bases unmatched: 3. The TCR originated in a man aged 25-45 years with type 1 diabetes. The chain employs TRBV10-3 and TRBJ2-7; 10 positions match TRBD1. The sequencing sample was made of naive CD4+ T cells from blood. The CDR3, as DNA: TGTGCCATCAGTGATCCGGGACAGGGGTCCTACGAGCAGTACTTC. It specifies CAISDPGQGSYEQYF.